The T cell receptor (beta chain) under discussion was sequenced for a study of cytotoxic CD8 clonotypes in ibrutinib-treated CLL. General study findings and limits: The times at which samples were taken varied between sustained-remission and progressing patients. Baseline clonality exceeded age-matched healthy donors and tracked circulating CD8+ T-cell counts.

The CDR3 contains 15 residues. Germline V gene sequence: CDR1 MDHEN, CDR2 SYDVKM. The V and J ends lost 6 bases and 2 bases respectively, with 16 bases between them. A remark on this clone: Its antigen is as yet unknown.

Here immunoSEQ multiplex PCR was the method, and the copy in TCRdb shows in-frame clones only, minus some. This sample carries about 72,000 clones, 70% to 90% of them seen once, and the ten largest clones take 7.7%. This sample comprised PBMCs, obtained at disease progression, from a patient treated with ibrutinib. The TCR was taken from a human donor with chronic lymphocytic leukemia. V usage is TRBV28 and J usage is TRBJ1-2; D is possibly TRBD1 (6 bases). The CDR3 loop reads CASRPPADRNYGYTF. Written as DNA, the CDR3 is TGTGCCAGCAGACCCCCCGCGGACAGAAACTATGGCTACACCTTC.